Listed below are T cell receptor beta chains from one sample, sequenced in a study of regulatory and conventional T cells in RAG deficiency. Data came from immunoSEQ multiplex PCR; TCRdb stores just in-frame clones and leaves some out. The data show about 50,000 clones, with 70% to 90% seen just once and approximately 0.51% held by the top ten. This same sample was also taken into another study, of regulatory T cells.

Sequencing used CD4+ effector T cells sorted from blood. The receptors stem from a human donor in good health. The CDR3 runs from the conserved cysteine through the conserved F or W. D genes are given only for firm matches. Clone size is stated in some rows and not others, as once, few, many or a class when expanded.

DNA	CDR3	D	size	V	J
TGTGCCAGCAGCTCCGGACCGCAATACACAGATACGCAGTATTTT	CASSSGPQYTDTQYF	-	-	TRBV7-6	TRBJ2-3
TGTGCCAGCAGACGACAGGGGGCGCGGGAGCAGTACTTC	CASRRQGAREQYF	TRBD1	-	TRBV2	TRBJ2-7
TGTGCCAGCAGCTTAGGACTAGCGGGGGGCATTACCAATGAGCAGTTCTTC	CASSLGLAGGITNEQFF	TRBD2	-	TRBV7-9	TRBJ2-1
TGCGCCAGCAGCTTGGCAGGACAGGGGGGTGAAAAACTGTTTTTT	CASSLAGQGGEKLFF	TRBD1	-	TRBV5-1	TRBJ1-4
TGTGCCAGCAGCCCTGATGGGACAGGGACAGATACGCAGTATTTT	CASSPDGTGTDTQYF	TRBD1	-	TRBV11-2	TRBJ2-3
TGCGCCAGCAGCCGTCACCGGGAAAACACTGAAGCTTTCTTT	CASSRHRENTEAFF	-	-	TRBV5-1	TRBJ1-1
TGCGCCAGTTTAGCGGGAATCACTGGGAATGAGCAGTTCTTC	CASLAGITGNEQFF	TRBD2	-	TRBV23-1	TRBJ2-1
TGCGCCAGCAGTGAAGGGAACGCCGGGGGAGAGACCCAGTACTTC	CASSEGNAGGETQYF	-	-	TRBV10-1	TRBJ2-5
TGCGCCAGCAGCTTGCAAACAGGGGGAAACGAAAAACTGTTTTTT	CASSLQTGGNEKLFF	TRBD1	-	TRBV5-1	TRBJ1-4
TGTGCCAGCAGACGAATGGGCGGGGCGGGCACTGAAGCTTTCTTT	CASRRMGGAGTEAFF	-	-	TRBV2	TRBJ1-1
TGTGCCAGCAGCTTAGGAGCTAGCGGGGGGACAGATACGCAGTATTTT	CASSLGASGGTDTQYF	TRBD2	-	TRBV7-6	TRBJ2-3
TGTGCCAGCAGCTCCCGAATCCGGACAGGGACTTCCTCTGGGGCCAACGTCCTGACTTTC	CASSSRIRTGTSSGANVLTF	TRBD1	-	TRBV9	TRBJ2-6
TGTGCCAGCAGCCCTACCGTGGGGACGGGAAACACTGAAGCTTTCTTT	CASSPTVGTGNTEAFF	-	-	TRBV7-9	TRBJ1-1
TGTGCCAGTGGATACTCTTTCCAAGAGACCCAGTACTTC	CASGYSFQETQYF	-	-	TRBV19	TRBJ2-5
TGTGCCAGCTACCTCTCTGGAAACACCATATATTTT	CASYLSGNTIYF	-	-	TRBV2	TRBJ1-3
TGTGCCAGCCAAATGGGTCGAGGCGGTGAAGCTTTCTTT	CASQMGRGGEAFF	-	few	TRBV2	TRBJ1-1
TGTGCCAGCAGCCCCGGGTTGCACAATGAGCAGTTCTTC	CASSPGLHNEQFF	-	-	TRBV7-9	TRBJ2-1
TGTGCCAGTAGTGGGGGGCTAGGGGCCAAAAACATTCAGTACTTC	CASSGGLGAKNIQYF	-	-	TRBV19	TRBJ2-4
TGTGCCAGTAGTATCAGGTCAGGCTCTAGCACAGATACGCAGTATTTT	CASSIRSGSSTDTQYF	-	-	TRBV19	TRBJ2-3
TGTGCCAGCTCTGAGCAGAAGGCAGGCAATCAGCCCCAGCATTTT	CASSEQKAGNQPQHF	-	-	TRBV18	TRBJ1-5
TGTGCCAGCAGCCCGGGACAGGGGAATTCACCCCTCCACTTT	CASSPGQGNSPLHF	TRBD1	-	TRBV6-1	TRBJ1-6
TGTGCCAGCTCATCAGCCGGGGGTGGAAAGAACACTGAAGCTTTCTTT	CASSSAGGGKNTEAFF	-	-	TRBV18	TRBJ1-1
TGTGCCAGCAGCATGTCCGGGACAGGGGACAATGAGCAGTTCTTC	CASSMSGTGDNEQFF	TRBD1	-	TRBV9	TRBJ2-1
TGTGCCAGCACCAGCCTCCGGAACGGGAGGACTGAAGCTTTCTTT	CASTSLRNGRTEAFF	-	-	TRBV28	TRBJ1-1
TGTGCCAGCAGCGTAGACCAGGGGGCCTACGAGCAGTACTTC	CASSVDQGAYEQYF	TRBD1	-	TRBV9	TRBJ2-7
TGTGCCAGCAGTTCCCTTGGGCGGGGAAGGGGCACAGATACGCAGTATTTT	CASSSLGRGRGTDTQYF	-	-	TRBV27	TRBJ2-3
TGTGCCAGCAGTGCGACCGGGACTGGAGGCGCGCAGTATTTT	CASSATGTGGAQYF	-	-	TRBV6-5	TRBJ2-3
TGTGCCAGCAGTGACGGAGGGTCCAATCAGCCCCAGCATTTT	CASSDGGSNQPQHF	-	-	TRBV6-1	TRBJ1-5
TGTGCCATCAGTCCGGGAGATAATTCACCCCTCCACTTT	CAISPGDNSPLHF	-	few	TRBV10-3	TRBJ1-6
TGTGCCAGCAGTTTATCGGCAGGGACCTACGAGCAGTACTTC	CASSLSAGTYEQYF	-	once	TRBV28	TRBJ2-7
TGCAGCGTTGGCCTAGCGGGAGACGAGCAGTACTTC	CSVGLAGDEQYF	TRBD2	-	TRBV29-1	TRBJ2-7
TGTGCCAGCAGACGACAGGGGTACACTGAAGCTTTCTTT	CASRRQGYTEAFF	TRBD1	-	TRBV6-1	TRBJ1-1
TGTGCCAGCAGCTTATTTGGACTAGGATCCACAGATACGCAGTATTTT	CASSLFGLGSTDTQYF	TRBD2	-	TRBV11-2	TRBJ2-3
TGCGCCAGCAGAGGACAGGGAACAACTAATGAAAAACTGTTTTTT	CASRGQGTTNEKLFF	TRBD1	-	TRBV10-2	TRBJ1-4
TGTGCCAGCAGCTTAGGGCAGGGTGGAAGCAATCAGCCCCAGCATTTT	CASSLGQGGSNQPQHF	-	-	TRBV7-9	TRBJ1-5
TGTGCCAGCAGCTCCGACAGGGGAAACGCTATAGACTATGGCTACACCTTC	CASSSDRGNAIDYGYTF	TRBD1	-	TRBV5-6	TRBJ1-2
TGTGCCACCCGACAGGGGGCTATTAGAAACACCATATATTTT	CATRQGAIRNTIYF	TRBD1	few	TRBV28	TRBJ1-3
TGTGCCCTCGGGGGACTAGCTCCCAACGAGCAGTTCTTC	CALGGLAPNEQFF	TRBD2	few	TRBV10-3	TRBJ2-1
TGTGCCAGTAGTATCCGGGACAGCCTTAATGAAAAACTGTTTTTT	CASSIRDSLNEKLFF	TRBD1	-	TRBV19	TRBJ1-4
TGTGCCAGCAGCTTAGAGGGGAGGGAGGACAATGAGCAGTTCTTC	CASSLEGREDNEQFF	TRBD2	-	TRBV11-3	TRBJ2-1
TGTGCCAGTAGCCGGGCCCGGACTAATGAAAAACTGTTTTTT	CASSRARTNEKLFF	-	-	TRBV19	TRBJ1-4
TGTGCCAGCAGTGAAAGATTCCACACTGAAGCTTTCTTT	CASSERFHTEAFF	-	-	TRBV6-1	TRBJ1-1
TGTGCCAGCAGCTTACCAGATTTCAGGTTTCAAGAGACCCAGTACTTC	CASSLPDFRFQETQYF	-	-	TRBV5-8	TRBJ2-5
TGCGCCAGCAACAACAGGGGGATGTCGGGAGATACGCAGTATTTT	CASNNRGMSGDTQYF	TRBD1	once	TRBV10-2	TRBJ2-3
TGTGCCAGCAGCCAAGTCGGGACCCCCAATGAGCAGTTCTTC	CASSQVGTPNEQFF	-	-	TRBV4-2	TRBJ2-1
TGTGCCAGCAGTGAACTTTACTACGAGCAGTACTTC	CASSELYYEQYF	-	-	TRBV6-5	TRBJ2-7
TGTGCCAGCAGCTCGAAGGGCTCTGGGGCCAACGTCCTGACTTTC	CASSSKGSGANVLTF	-	-	TRBV7-9	TRBJ2-6
TGTGCCAGCAGTCTGGGACATGGGATTTCACCCCTCCACTTT	CASSLGHGISPLHF	-	once	TRBV6-5	TRBJ1-6
TGTGCCAGCAGCCAAGAAAGAAAGGGACAGGGGATTTCAAACACCATATATTTT	CASSQERKGQGISNTIYF	TRBD1	few	TRBV14	TRBJ1-3
TGTGCCAGCAGTTTTCCATCTCCTGGAAACACCATATATTTT	CASSFPSPGNTIYF	-	-	TRBV28	TRBJ1-3